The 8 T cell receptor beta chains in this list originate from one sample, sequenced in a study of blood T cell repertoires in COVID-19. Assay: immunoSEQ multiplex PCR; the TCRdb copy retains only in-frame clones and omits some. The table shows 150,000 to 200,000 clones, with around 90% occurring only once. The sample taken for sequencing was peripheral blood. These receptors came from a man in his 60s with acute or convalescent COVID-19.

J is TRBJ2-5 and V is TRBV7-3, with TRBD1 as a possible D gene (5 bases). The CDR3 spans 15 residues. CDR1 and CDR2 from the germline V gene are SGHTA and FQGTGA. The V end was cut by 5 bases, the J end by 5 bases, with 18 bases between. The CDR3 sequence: CASSLLGQGWETQYF. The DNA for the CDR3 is TGTGCCAGCAGCCTACTTGGTCAGGGATGGGAGACCCAGTACTTC.

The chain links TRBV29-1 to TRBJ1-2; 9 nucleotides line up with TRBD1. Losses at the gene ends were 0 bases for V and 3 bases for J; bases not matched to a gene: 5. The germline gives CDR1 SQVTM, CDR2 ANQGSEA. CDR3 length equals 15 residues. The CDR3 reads CSVEDERDRDYGYTF. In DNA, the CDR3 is TGCAGCGTTGAAGATGAGCGGGACAGGGACTATGGCTACACCTTC. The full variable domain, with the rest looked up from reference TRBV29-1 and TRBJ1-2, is SAVISQKPSRDICQRGTSLTIQCQVDSQVTMMFWYRQQPGQSLTLIATANQGSEATYESGFVIDKFPISRPNLTFSTLTVSNMSPEDSSIYLCSVEDERDRDYGYTFGSGTRLTVV.

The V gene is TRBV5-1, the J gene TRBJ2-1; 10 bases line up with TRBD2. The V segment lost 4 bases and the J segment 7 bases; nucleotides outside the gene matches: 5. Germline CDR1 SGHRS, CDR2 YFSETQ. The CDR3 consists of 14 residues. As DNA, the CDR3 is TGCGCCAGCAGCGGGACTAGCGCCACGAATGAGCAGTTCTTC. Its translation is CASSGTSATNEQFF. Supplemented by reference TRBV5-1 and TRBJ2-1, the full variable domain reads KAGVTQTPRYLIKTRGQQVTLSCSPISGHRSVSWYQQTPGQGLQFLFEYFSETQRNKGNFPGRFSGRQFSNSRSEMNVSTLELGDSALYLCASSGTSATNEQFFGPGTRLTVL.

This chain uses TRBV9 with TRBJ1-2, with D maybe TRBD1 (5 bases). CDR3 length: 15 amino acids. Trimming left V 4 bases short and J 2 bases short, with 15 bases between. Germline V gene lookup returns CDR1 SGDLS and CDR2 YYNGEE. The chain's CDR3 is CASSPMGQGNYGYTF. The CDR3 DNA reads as TGTGCCAGCAGCCCGATGGGGCAGGGCAACTATGGCTACACCTTC.

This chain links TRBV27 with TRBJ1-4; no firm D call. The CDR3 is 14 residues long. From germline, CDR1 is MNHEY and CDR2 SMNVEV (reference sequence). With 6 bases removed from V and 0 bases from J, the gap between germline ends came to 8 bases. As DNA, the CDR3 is TGTGCCAGCAGACACAACCCAACTAATGAAAAACTGTTTTTT. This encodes CASRHNPTNEKLFF.

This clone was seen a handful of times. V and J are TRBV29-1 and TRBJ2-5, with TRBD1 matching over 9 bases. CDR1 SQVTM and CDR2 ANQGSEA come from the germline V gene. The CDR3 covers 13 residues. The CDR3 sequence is CSLGQGYQETQYF. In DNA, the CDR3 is TGCAGTTTGGGACAGGGATACCAAGAGACCCAGTACTTC.

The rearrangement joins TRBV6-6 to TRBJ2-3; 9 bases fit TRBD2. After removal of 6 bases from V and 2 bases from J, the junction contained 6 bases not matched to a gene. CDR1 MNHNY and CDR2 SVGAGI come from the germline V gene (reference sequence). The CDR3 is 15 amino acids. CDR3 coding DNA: TGTGCCAGCAGGTCCGGGACTAGCATCACAGATACGCAGTATTTT. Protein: CASRSGTSITDTQYF.

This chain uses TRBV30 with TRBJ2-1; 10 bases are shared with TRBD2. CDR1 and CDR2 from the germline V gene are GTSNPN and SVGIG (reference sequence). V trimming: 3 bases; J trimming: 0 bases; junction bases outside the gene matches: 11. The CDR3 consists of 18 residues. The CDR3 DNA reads TGTGCCTGGAGCGAGTATTTAGCGGGGGGCCACTCCTACAATGAGCAGTTCTTC. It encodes CAWSEYLAGGHSYNEQFF.